This TCR beta chain was observed in a study of control samples from healthy donors and cancer patients. The CDR3 has 15 residues. Trimming took 5 bases from V and 5 from J; bases not matched to a gene: 11. The germline V gene has CDR1 SGHDT and CDR2 YYEEEE. Method: immunoSEQ multiplex PCR; TCRdb's copy keeps in-frame clones and lacks some. Counted here are under 450,000 clones, 75% to 95% occurring once; the ten biggest clones make up around 6.5%. This chain uses TRBV5-6 with TRBJ2-7; the match to TRBD1 covers 9 bases. The clonotype was recovered from a man aged 35 to 55 with head and neck cancer. Sequenced sample: PBMCs. CDR3 sequence: CASSRRGTGWHEQYF. As DNA, the CDR3 is TGTGCCAGCAGTAGACGCGGGACAGGGTGGCACGAGCAGTACTTC.